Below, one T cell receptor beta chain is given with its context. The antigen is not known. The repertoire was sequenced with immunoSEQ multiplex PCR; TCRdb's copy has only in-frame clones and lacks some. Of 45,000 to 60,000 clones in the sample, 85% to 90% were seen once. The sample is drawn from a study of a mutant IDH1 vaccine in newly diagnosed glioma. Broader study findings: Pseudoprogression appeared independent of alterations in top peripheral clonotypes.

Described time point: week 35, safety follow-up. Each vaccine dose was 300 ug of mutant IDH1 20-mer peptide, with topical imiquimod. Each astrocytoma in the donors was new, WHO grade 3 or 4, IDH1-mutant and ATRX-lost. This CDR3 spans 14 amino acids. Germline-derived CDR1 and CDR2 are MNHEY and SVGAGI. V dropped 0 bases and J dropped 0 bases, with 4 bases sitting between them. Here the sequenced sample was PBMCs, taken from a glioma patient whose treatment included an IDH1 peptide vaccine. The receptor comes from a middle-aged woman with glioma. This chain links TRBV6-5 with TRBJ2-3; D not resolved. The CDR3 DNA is TGTGCCAGCAGTTACTCGGGGAGCACAGATACGCAGTATTTT. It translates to CASSYSGSTDTQYF.